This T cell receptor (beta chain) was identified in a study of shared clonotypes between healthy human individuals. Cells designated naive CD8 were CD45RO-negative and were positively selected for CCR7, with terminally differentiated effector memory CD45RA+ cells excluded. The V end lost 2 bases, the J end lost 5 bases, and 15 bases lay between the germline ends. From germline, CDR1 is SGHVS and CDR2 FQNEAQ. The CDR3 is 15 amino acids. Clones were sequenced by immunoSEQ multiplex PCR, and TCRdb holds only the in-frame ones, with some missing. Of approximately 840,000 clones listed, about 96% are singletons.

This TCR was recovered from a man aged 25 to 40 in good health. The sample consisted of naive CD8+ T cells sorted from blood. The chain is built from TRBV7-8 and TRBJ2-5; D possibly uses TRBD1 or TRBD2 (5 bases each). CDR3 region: CASSLFGGGRETQYF. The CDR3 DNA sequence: TGTGCCAGCAGCTTATTTGGGGGTGGCCGGGAGACCCAGTACTTC.